This T cell receptor (beta chain) was found in a study of Tregs in tolerant kidney transplant recipients. Study findings and constraints: The most relevant donor-specific Treg TCRbeta repertoire apparently came from expansion with activated donor B cells. Tolerant patients' donor-specific Tregs expanded beyond overall Tregs, suggesting antigen-driven growth. For some patients, primers changed over time, blocking nucleotide-level comparison.

Method: immunoSEQ multiplex PCR; TCRdb's copy keeps in-frame clones and lacks some. The sample includes 95,000 or so clones, 90% to 95% of them seen just once. Points on this clone: Antigen unknown.

Trimming took off 5 bases at V and 3 bases at J, with 11 bases between the two ends. There are 13 residues in the CDR3. The germline gives CDR1 MNHEY, CDR2 SMNVEV (reference sequence). The nonmyeloablative bone marrow transplants came from related graft donors, with transient mixed chimerism. Thawed PBMCs were FACS-sorted into unstimulated CD4+CD25+CD127- regulatory T cells, CD4+CD25- non-regulatory cells, CD4 and CD8 cells. The sample here was CD4+ T cells from blood (PBMCs), taken 12 months after the transplant. The chain recombines TRBV27 with TRBJ2-7, with D possibly being TRBD2 (5 bases). The sequence came from a human patient who received a combined kidney and bone marrow transplant. Some T cells may trace back to the graft donor. This CDR3 is CASSPERNYEQYF. CDR3 bases: TGTGCCAGCAGTCCGGAGCGGAACTACGAGCAGTACTTC.